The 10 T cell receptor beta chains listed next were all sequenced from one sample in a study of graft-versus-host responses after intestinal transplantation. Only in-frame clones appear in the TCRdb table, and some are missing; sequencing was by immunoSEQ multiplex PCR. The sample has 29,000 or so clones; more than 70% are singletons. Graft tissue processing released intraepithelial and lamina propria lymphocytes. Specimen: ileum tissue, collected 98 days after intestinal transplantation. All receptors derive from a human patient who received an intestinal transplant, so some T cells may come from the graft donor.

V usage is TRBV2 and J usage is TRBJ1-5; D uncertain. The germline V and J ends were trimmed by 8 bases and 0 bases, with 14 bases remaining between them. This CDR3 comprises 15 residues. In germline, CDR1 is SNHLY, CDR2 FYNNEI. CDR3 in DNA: TGTGCCAGCCGCGGGAGCGATCATAGCAATCAGCCCCAGCATTTT. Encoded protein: CASRGSDHSNQPQHF.

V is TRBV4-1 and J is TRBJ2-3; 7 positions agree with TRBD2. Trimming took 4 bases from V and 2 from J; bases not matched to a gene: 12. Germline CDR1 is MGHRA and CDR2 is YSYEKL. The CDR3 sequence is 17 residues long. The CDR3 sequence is CASSRLGGIPTTDTQYF. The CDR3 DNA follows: TGCGCCAGCAGCCGCCTCGGGGGGATTCCTACCACAGATACGCAGTATTTT.

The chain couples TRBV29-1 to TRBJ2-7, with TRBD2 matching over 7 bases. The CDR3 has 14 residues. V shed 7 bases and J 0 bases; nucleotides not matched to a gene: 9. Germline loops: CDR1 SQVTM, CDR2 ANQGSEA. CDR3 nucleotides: TGCAGCGCCATTGGGCGGGGGAGCTCCTACGAGCAGTACTTC. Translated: CSAIGRGSSYEQYF.

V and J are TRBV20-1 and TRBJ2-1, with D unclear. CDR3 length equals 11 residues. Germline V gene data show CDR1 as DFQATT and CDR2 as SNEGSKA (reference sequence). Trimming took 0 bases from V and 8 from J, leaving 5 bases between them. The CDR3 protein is CSAREHYEQFF. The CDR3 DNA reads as TGCAGTGCTAGAGAGCACTATGAGCAGTTCTTC.

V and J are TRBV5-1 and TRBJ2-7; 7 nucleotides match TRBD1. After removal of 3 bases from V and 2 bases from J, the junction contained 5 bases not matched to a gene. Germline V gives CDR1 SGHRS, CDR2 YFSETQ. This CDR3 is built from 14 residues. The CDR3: CASSSSGTAYEQYF. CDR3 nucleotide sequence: TGCGCCAGCAGCTCGTCCGGGACAGCCTACGAGCAGTACTTC.

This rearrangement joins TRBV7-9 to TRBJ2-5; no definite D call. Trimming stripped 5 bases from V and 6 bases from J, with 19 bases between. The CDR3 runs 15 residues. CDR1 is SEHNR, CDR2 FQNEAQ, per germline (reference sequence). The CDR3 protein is CASSPTSLVIQTQYF. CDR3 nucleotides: TGTGCCAGCAGCCCCACATCCTTAGTCATACAGACCCAGTACTTC.

The CDR3 DNA is TGTGCCAGCTCACCCGGGCTAGCCTCCCAGTACTTC. Protein product: CASSPGLASQYF. This chain joins TRBV18 and TRBJ2-5; D is possibly TRBD2 (5 bases). The CDR3 totals 12 residues. The V end was cut by 3 bases, the J end by 9 bases, with 11 bases between. CDR1 is KGHSH and CDR2 is LQKENI in the germline V gene.

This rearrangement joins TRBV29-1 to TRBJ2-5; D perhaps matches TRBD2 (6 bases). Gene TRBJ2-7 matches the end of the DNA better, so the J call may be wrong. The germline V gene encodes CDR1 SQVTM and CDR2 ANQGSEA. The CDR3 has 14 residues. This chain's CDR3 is CSVEDQEGSSEQYF. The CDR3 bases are TGCAGCGTTGAAGATCAGGAGGGCTCGAGCGAGCAGTACTTC.

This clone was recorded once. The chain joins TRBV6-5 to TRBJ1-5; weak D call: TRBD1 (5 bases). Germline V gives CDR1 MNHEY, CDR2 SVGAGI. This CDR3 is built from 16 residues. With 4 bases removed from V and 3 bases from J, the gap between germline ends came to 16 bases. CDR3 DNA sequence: TGTGCCAGCAGTTCAATCCTGACAGCAGACAATCAGCCCCAGCATTTT. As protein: CASSSILTADNQPQHF.

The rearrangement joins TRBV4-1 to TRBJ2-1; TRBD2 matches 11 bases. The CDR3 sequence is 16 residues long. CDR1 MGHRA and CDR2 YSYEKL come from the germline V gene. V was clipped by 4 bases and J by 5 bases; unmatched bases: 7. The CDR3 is CASSPLLAGDHNEQFF. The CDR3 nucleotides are TGCGCCAGCAGCCCGCTACTAGCGGGGGATCACAATGAGCAGTTCTTC.